The present T cell receptor (beta chain) was sequenced within a study of CD8+ T cells in alopecia areata. Treatment noted: oral pan-JAK inhibitor, 5-10 mg twice daily. Comment on this clone: At the DNA level, this CDR3 is encoded by other sequences in the same sample as well.

Germline loops: CDR1 SQVTM, CDR2 ANQGSEA. V lost 3 bases, J lost 4 bases, and 12 bases lay in between. The CDR3 length is 14 residues. RNA was extracted and reverse transcribed into cDNA as the sequencing template. Clones were read by immunoSEQ multiplex PCR, and TCRdb kept only the in-frame ones, dropping some. The sample records more than 140,000 clones, around 83% being singletons. The V call is TRBV29-1, the J call TRBJ2-2, with D possibly TRBD2 on 7 matching bases. Material: CD8+ T cells sorted from blood, obtained at week 4, from a patient treated with tofacitinib. The sequence was collected from a human donor with alopecia areata. This CDR3 is CSVDGGRGTGELFF. In nucleotides, the CDR3 is TGCAGCGTTGACGGGGGGCGCGGCACCGGGGAGCTGTTTTTT.